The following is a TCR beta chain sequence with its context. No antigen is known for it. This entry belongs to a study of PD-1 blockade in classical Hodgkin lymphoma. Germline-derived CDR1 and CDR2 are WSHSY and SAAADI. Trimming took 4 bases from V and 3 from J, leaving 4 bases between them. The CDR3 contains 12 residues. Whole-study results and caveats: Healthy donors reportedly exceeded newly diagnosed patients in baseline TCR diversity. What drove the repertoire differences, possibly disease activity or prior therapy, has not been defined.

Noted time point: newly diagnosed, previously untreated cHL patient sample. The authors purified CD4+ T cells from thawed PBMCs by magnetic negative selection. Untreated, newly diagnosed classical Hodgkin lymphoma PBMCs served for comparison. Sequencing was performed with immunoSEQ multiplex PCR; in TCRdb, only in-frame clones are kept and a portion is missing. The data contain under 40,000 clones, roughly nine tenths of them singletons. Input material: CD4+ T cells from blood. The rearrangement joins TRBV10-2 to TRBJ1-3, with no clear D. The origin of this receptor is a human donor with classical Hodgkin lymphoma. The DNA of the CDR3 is TGCGCCAGCAGTGCGGATGGAAACACCATATATTTT. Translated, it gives CASSADGNTIYF.